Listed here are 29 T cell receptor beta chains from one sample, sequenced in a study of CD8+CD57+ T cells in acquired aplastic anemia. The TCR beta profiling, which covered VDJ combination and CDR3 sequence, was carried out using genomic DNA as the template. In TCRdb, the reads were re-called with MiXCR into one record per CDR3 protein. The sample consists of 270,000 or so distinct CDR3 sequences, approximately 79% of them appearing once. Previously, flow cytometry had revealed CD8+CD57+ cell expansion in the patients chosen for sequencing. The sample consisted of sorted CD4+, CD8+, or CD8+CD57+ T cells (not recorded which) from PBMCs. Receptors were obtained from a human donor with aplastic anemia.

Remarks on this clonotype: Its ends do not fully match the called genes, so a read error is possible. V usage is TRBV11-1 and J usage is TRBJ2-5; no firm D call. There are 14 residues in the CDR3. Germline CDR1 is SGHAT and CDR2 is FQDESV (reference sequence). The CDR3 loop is CATSIAPQQETQYF. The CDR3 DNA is TGTGCCACCAGCATTGCTCCTCAGCAAGAGACCCAGTACTTC.

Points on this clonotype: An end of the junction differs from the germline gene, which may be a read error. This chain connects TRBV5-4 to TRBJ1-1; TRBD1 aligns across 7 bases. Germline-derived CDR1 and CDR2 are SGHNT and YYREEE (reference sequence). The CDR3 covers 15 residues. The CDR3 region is CASSFNMTGNTGAFF. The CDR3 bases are TGTGCCAGCAGCTTTAATATGACAGGGAACACTGGAGCTTTCTTT. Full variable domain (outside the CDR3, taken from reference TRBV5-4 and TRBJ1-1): ETGVTQSPTHLIKTRGQQVTLRCSSQSGHNTVSWYQQALGQGPQFIFQYYREEENGRGNFPPRFSGLQFPNYSSELNVNALELDDSALYLCASSFNMTGNTGAFFGQGTRLTVV.

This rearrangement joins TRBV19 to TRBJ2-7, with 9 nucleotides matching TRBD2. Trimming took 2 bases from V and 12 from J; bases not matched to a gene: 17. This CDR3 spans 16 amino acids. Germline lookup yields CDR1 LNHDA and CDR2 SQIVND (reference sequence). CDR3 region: CASSIPSGAYKEQLYV. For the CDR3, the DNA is TGTGCCAGTAGTATACCTAGCGGGGCCTACAAGGAGCAGTTGTACGTC.

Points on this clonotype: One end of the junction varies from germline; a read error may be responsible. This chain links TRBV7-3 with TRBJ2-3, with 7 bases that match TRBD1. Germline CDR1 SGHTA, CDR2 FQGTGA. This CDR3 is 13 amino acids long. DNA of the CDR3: TGTGCCAGCAGCCCCTGGAGAGGGGGCACAGCTTACTTT. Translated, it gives CASSPWRGGTAYF.

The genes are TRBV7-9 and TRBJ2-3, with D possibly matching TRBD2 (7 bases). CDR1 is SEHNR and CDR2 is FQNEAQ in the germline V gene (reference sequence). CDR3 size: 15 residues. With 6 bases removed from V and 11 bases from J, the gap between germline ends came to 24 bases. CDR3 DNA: TGTGCCAGCAGTTTACAAGGAAGGGGGGGGAACGAGCAGTATTTT. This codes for CASSLQGRGGNEQYF.

The CDR3 protein is CASSVTGLTSNQPQHF. DNA for the CDR3: TGTGCCAGTAGTGTGACAGGGTTAACTAGCAATCAGCCCCAGCATTTT. The chain uses TRBV19 and TRBJ1-5, with 7 bases matching TRBD1. Germline V CDR1 and CDR2: LNHDA, SQIVND (reference sequence). CDR3 size: 16 residues. The junction had 7 bases not matched to a gene; V was cut back by 5 bases and J by 0 bases.

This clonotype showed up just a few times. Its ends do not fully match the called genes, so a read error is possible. CDR3 in amino acids: CATSCAGGPDTQYF. Written as DNA, the CDR3 is TGTGCCACCAGCTGCGCGGGAGGTCCCGATACGCAGTATTTT. V is TRBV13 and J is TRBJ2-3, with 8 bases lining up with TRBD2. This CDR3 spans 14 amino acids. Germline CDR1 is PRHDT and CDR2 is FYEKMQ (reference sequence).

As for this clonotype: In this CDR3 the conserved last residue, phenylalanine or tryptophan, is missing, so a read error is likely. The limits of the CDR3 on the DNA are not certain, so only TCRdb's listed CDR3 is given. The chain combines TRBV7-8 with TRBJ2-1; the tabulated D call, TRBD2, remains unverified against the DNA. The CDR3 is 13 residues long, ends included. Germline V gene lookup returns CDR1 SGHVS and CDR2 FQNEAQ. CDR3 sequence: CASSDERIGEDLS.

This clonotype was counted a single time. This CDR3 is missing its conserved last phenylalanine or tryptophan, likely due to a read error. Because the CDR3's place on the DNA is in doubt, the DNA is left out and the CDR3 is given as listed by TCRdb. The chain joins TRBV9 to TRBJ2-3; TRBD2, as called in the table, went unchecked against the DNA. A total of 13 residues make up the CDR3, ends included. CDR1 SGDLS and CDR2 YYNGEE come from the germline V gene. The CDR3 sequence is CASSDSRGAGEDL.

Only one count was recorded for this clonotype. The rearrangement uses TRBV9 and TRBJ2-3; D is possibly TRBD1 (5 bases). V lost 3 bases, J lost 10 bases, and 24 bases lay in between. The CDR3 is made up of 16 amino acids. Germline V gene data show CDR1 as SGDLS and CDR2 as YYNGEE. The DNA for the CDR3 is TGTGCCAGCAGCGCAGGGTCAGATACGCAGAATTTTGCGCAGTATTTT. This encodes CASSAGSDTQNFAQYF.

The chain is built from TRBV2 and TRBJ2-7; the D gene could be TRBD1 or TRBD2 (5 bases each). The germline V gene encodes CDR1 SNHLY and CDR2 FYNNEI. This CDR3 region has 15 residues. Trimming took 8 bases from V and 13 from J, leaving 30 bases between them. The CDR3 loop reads CASGDRGTVPQYFYV. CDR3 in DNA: TGTGCCAGCGGGGACCGGGGCACAGTTCCGCAGTATTTTTACGTC.

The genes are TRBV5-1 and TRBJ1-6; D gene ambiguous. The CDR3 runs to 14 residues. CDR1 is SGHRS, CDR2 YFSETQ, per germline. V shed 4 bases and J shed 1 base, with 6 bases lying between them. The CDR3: CASSRDSYNSPLHF. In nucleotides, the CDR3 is TGCGCCAGCAGCAGGGATTCCTATAATTCACCCCTCCACTTT.

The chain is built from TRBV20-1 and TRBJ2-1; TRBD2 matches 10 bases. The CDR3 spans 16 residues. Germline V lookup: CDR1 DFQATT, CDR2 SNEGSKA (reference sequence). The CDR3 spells CHARDPSGGEYNEQFF. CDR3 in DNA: TGCCATGCTAGAGATCCGAGCGGGGGGGAGTACAATGAGCAGTTCTTC.

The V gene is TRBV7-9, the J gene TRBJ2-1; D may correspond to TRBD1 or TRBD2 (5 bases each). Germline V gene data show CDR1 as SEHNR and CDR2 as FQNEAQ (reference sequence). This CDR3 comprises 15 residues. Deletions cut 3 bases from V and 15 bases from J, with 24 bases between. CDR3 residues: CASSFSGSYGANVFF. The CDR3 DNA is TGTGCCAGCAGCTTCTCGGGTAGCTACGGGGCCAACGTGTTCTTC.

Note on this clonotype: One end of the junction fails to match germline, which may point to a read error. As DNA, the CDR3 is TGCGCCAGCAGCCAAGGCCGCGCGGGGCGCCAGTCCTTC. It yields the protein CASSQGRAGRQSF. The rearrangement links TRBV7-3 to TRBJ1-2, with a tentative D call TRBD1 (5 bases). This CDR3 has 13 residues. Germline V gene data show CDR1 as SGHTA and CDR2 as FQGTGA. Looking up the rest from reference TRBV7-3 and TRBJ1-2 gives the full variable domain: GAGVSQTPSNKVTEKGKYVELRCDPISGHTALYWYRQSLGQGPEFLIYFQGTGAADDSGLPNDRFFAVRPEGSVSTLKIQRTERGDSAVYLCASSQGRAGRQSFGSGTRLTVV.

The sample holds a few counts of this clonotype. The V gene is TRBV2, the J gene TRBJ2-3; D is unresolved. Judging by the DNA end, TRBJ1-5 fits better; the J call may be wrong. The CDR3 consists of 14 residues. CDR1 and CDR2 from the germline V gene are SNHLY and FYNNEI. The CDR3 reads CASSVAYSTQPQHF. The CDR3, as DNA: TGTGCCAGCAGTGTGGCGTATAGTACCCAGCCCCAGCATTTT.

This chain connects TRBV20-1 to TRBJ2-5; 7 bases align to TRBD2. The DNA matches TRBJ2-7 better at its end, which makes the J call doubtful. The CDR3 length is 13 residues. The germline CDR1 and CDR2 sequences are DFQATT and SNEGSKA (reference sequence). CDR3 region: CSAKGRGAYEQYF. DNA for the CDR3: TGCAGTGCTAAGGGGAGGGGAGCCTACGAGCAGTACTTC.

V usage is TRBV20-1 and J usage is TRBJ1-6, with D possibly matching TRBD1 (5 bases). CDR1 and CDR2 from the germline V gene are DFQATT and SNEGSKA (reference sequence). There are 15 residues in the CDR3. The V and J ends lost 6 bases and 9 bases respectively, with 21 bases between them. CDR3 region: CSANGQGTMVSPLHF. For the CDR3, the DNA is TGCAGTGCGAATGGTCAGGGCACCATGGTTTCACCCCTCCACTTT.

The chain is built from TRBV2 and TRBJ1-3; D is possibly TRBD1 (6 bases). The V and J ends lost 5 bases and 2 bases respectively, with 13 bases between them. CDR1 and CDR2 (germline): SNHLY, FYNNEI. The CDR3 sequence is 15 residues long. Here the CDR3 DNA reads TGTGCCAGCAGTCCCCAGGGGTTCACTGGAAACACCATATATTTT. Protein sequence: CASSPQGFTGNTIYF.

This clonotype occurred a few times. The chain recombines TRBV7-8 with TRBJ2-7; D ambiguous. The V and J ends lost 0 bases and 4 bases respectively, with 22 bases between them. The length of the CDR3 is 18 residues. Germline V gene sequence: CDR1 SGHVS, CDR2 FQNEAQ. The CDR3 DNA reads TGTGCCAGCAGCTTAGCGCGAGGTCCCGATACGCTTTATTACGAGCAGTACGTC. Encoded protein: CASSLARGPDTLYYEQYV.

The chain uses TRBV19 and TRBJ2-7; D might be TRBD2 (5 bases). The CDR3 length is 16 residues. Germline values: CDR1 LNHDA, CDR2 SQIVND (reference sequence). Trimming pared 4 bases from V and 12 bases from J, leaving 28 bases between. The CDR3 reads CASSTASQAYKEQLYV. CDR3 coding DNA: TGTGCCAGTAGTACAGCTAGCCAGGCCTACAAGGAGCAGTTGTACGTC.

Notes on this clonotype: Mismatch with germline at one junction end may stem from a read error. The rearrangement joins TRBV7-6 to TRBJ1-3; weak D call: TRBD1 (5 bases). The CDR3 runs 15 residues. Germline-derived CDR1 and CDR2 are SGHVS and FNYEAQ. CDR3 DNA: TGTGCCAGCAGCCAAGGACATAACCTTGGAAACGCCATATGTTTT. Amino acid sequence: CASSQGHNLGNAICF.

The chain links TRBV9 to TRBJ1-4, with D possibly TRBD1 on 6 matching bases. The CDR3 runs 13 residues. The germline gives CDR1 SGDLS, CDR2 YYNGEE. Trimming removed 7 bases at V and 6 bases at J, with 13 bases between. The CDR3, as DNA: TGTGCCAGCGGGGACGGGGGCGATGAAAAACTGTTTTTT. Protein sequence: CASGDGGDEKLFF. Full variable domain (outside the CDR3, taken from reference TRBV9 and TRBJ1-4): DSGVTQTPKHLITATGQRVTLRCSPRSGDLSVYWYQQSLDQGLQFLIQYYNGEERAKGNILERFSAQQFPDLHSELNLSSLELGDSALYFCASGDGGDEKLFFGSGTQLSVL.

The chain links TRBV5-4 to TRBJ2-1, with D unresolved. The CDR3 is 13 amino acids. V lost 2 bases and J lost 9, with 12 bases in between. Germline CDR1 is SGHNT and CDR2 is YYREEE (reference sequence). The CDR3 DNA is TGTGCCAGCAGCTTTACAAGCGATGGTGAGCAGTTCTTC. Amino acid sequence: CASSFTSDGEQFF.

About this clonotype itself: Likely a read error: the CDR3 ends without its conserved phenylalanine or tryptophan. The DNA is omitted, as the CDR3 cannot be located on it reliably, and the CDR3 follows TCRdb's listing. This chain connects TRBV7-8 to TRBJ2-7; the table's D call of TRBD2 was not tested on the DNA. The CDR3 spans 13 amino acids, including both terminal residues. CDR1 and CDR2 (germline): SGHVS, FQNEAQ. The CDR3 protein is CASSLAGGSDTHY.

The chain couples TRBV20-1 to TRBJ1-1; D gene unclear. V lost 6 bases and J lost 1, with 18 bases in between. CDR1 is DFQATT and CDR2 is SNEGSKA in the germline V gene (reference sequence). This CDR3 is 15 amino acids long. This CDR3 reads CSARALAGENTEAFF. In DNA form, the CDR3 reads TGCAGTGCCCGAGCCCTAGCGGGAGAGAACACTGAAGCTTTCTTT.

The CDR3 bases are TGTGCCAGCAGCCACTCAGAGACCCAGTACTTC. It specifies CASSHSETQYF. J is TRBJ2-5 and V is TRBV9; D unresolved. The CDR3 is 11 amino acids. V shed 4 bases and J shed 4 bases, with 5 bases lying between them. CDR1 is SGDLS and CDR2 is YYNGEE in the germline V gene.

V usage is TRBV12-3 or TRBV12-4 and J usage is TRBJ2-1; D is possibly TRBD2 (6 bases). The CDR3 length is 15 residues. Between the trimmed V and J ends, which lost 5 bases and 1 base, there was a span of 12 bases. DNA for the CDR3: TGTGCCAGCAGTCTCGTGGGGGGATCCTACAATGAGCAGTTCTTC. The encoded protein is CASSLVGGSYNEQFF.

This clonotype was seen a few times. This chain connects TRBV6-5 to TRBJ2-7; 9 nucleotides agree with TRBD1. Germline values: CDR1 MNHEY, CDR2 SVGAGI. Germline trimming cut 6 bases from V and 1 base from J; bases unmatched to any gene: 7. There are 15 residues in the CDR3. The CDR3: CASSLGTGTSYEQYF. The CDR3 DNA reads TGTGCCAGCAGCTTAGGGACAGGGACGTCCTACGAGCAGTACTTC.